A single TCR beta chain is shown here with its context. There is no known antigen for this receptor. The junction departs from the called germline gene at one end, perhaps through a read error. Set within a cohort of healthcare workers in London, UK, this nested case-control study involved weekly PCR testing of nasopharyngeal swabs along with blood sampling. Healthcare workers were enrolled in the week of the UK lockdown, from 23 to 31 March 2020, and were followed every week for up to roughly 16 weeks. This record comes from a study of early T cells in non-severe SARS-CoV-2 infection (dated by TCRdb to the early 2020s). Study-level background: TCR sequencing used bulk RNA from unsorted whole blood, so alpha and beta chains could not be paired. On the study overall, not on this receptor specifically: VDJdb matching was skewed toward anti-spike CD8 responses, so virus-specific expansions were likely underestimated and private and CD4 specificities were missed.

For CDR1 and CDR2, the germline V gene (reference sequence) lists SGHKS and YYEKEE. The CDR3 has 17 amino acids, counting the end cysteine and phenylalanine. Left in the record is the CDR3 DNA by itself, 51 bases read in frame from the first base. Library creation used 5' RACE. This sample was sequenced with a NextSeq 500. Unique molecular identifiers were attached to individual cDNA molecules in the TCR library protocol so that sequencing error and PCR bias could be corrected. Both TCR alpha and beta chains were sequenced, and tight co-correlation was observed between alpha and beta sequence abundances in each sample. Under the source paper's analysis protocol: Decombinator V4 was used to annotate the V gene, J gene and CDR3 of the TCR sequences. TCRs were defined as expanded if a significant change between any two time points was detected under a Poisson model with p below 0.0001. TCR abundances were normalised to the total number of TCRs sequenced per sample and were expressed as counts per million. MAIT TCRs were defined by TRAV1-2 paired with TRAJ12, TRAJ20 or TRAJ33, and iNKT TCRs by TRAV10 paired with TRAJ18. VDJdb, accessed on 1 November 2021, was searched for TCRs annotated for CMV, EBV and SARS-CoV-2, and TCRs annotated for more than one antigen were excluded. In-frame beta chains were kept once TCRdb had trimmed the public reads at Q25 with fastp and called clones with MiXCR. Merged by CDR3 protein, the rows form single entries marked with the most common genes and DNA. None of the V and J calls come from the authors' own analysis; TCRdb made them. This sample holds some 89,000 distinct CDR3 sequences; approximately 11% were observed only once. The ten largest clones take up 4.7% of the sample.

This specimen was whole blood, taken at baseline. The sequence was collected from an adult who was a healthcare worker with PCR-confirmed SARS-CoV-2 infection or an uninfected control (not recorded which). The rearranged chain carries TRBV5-5 and TRBJ2-6, with the D assignment possibly TRBD1 or TRBD2, given 5 matching bases for each. The nucleotide sequence is TGTGCCAGCAGGAACGGGACGGTGAGCTCTGGGGCCAACGTCCTGATTTTC. Its coded protein is CASRNGTVSSGANVLIF.